This T cell receptor beta chain was recovered during a study of OX40 agonist ivuxolimab in advanced cancers. For the study at large: Patients' therapy was ivuxolimab, an antibody that acts as an agonist of OX40 (CD134).

With regard to this clone: Its target is not known.

Baseline was the first blood sampling point, followed by cycle 4 day 1 and cycle 7 day 1. Overall study findings and caveats: Clonal expansion among partial responders at 0.1-3.0 mg/kg ranked near the lowest. Relative to CD4+ cells, CD8+ T cells on average had more expanded clones.

V was clipped by 2 bases and J by 2 bases; unmatched bases: 3. The germline V gene encodes CDR1 MNHNY and CDR2 SVGAGI (reference sequence). The CDR3 runs 15 residues. Clones were read by immunoSEQ multiplex PCR, and TCRdb kept only the in-frame ones, dropping some. The sample consists of 48,000 or so clones, around 86% of them appearing once. Sequences were derived from CD4+ or CD8+ T cells sorted from blood, sampled in a trial of the OX40 agonist ivuxolimab. The chain joins TRBV6-6 to TRBJ1-3; 7 bases agree with TRBD1. The clonotype originates from an adult with an advanced solid tumor such as melanoma, head and neck, liver or kidney cancer. In DNA form, the CDR3 reads TGTGCCAGCAGTTACCGGGGACAGCCTGGAAACACCATATATTTT. Amino acid sequence: CASSYRGQPGNTIYF.